This TCR beta chain was recorded in a study of T cells in Graves' hyperthyroidism and ophthalmopathy. Broader study findings: Ophthalmopathy and stable hyperthyroidism were told apart by a 13 V-J model. Before onset, ophthalmopathy was predicted by the model a median around 6.2 months earlier. Blood also carried most thyroid clonotypes expanded above 0.001.

In its sample, this clonotype was seen a few times. No antigen is known for it. RNA transcripts were the template for amplifying TCR beta CDR3 regions. Using the HTBI primer set, a first-round RT-PCR was run on the TCR CDR3. TCRdb redid the calling of the multiplex PCR reads with MiXCR, one entry per CDR3 protein. This sample has 300,000 to 450,000 distinct CDR3 sequences, with about 18% found just once. The TCR comes from a young man with Graves' ophthalmopathy. The sequencing input was blood.

Here the CDR3 reads CASSLEGRATTGELFF. Here the CDR3 DNA reads TGCGCCAGCAGCTTGGAGGGCAGGGCAACCACCGGGGAGCTGTTTTTT. This sequence joins TRBV5-1 and TRBJ2-2; D might be TRBD1 (5 bases). V gave up 0 bases and J gave up 4 bases, with 13 bases separating them. The CDR3 is 16 amino acids. CDR1 is SGHRS and CDR2 is YFSETQ in the germline V gene.